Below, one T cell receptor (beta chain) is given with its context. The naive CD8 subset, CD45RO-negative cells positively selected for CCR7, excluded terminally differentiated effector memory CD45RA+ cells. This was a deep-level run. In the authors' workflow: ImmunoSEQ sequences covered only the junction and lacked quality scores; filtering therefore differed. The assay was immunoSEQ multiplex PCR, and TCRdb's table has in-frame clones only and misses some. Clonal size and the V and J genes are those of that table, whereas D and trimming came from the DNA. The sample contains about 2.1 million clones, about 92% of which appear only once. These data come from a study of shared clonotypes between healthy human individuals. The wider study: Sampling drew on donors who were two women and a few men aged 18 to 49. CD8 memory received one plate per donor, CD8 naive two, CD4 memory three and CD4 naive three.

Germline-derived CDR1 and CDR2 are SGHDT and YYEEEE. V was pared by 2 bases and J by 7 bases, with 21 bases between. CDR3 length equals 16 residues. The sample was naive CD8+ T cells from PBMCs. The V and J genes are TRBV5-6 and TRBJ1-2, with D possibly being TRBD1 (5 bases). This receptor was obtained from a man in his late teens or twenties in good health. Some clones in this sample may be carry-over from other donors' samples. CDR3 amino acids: CASSFKGRSILSGYTF. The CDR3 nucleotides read TGTGCCAGCAGCTTTAAGGGGCGCTCTATATTAAGTGGCTACACCTTC.